The 17 T cell receptor beta chains below were found in one sample sequenced in a study of cytomegalovirus exposure and HLA in healthy donors. 13 Jbeta primers and 60 Vbeta primers were used for the PCR. TCRdb keeps only in-frame clones here, not all; method: immunoSEQ multiplex PCR. Among 60,000 to 70,000 clones listed, 55% to 75% were seen once. The source material was PBMCs. All receptors derive from a middle-aged man in good health and CMV-seropositive.

In nucleotides, the CDR3 is TGTGCCAGTTCCGAGGGCGTAGATACGCAGTATTTT. Its protein product is CASSEGVDTQYF. The chain uses TRBV18 and TRBJ2-3, with a tentative D call TRBD2 (5 bases). The V and J ends lost 9 bases and 5 bases respectively, with 12 bases between them. Per the germline V gene, CDR1 is KGHSH and CDR2 is LQKENI. The CDR3 is made up of 12 amino acids. Based on the CDR3 plus reference TRBV18 and TRBJ2-3, the full variable domain is NAGVMQNPRHLVRRRGQEARLRCSPMKGHSHVYWYRQLPEEGLKFMVYLQKENIIDESGMPKERFSAEFPKEGPSILRIQQVVRGDSAAYFCASSEGVDTQYFGPGTRLTVL.

The gene calls are TRBV18 and TRBJ1-1; 7 nucleotides agree with TRBD1. V was pared by 3 bases and J by 6 bases, with 13 bases of the junction left unmatched. The CDR3 contains 16 residues. CDR1 is KGHSH and CDR2 is LQKENI in the germline V gene. CDR3 in DNA: TGTGCCAGCTCACCCACCTCTCCTTGGACAGGATCTGAAGCTTTCTTT. It codes for CASSPTSPWTGSEAFF. Combining the CDR3 with reference TRBV18 and TRBJ1-1 gives the whole variable domain NAGVMQNPRHLVRRRGQEARLRCSPMKGHSHVYWYRQLPEEGLKFMVYLQKENIIDESGMPKERFSAEFPKEGPSILRIQQVVRGDSAAYFCASSPTSPWTGSEAFFGQGTRLTVV.

V usage is TRBV5-1 and J usage is TRBJ1-5; D is possibly TRBD1 (6 bases). CDR3 size: 17 residues. V lost 1 base, J lost 3 bases, and 17 bases lay in between. Per germline, CDR1 SGHRS and CDR2 YFSETQ. The CDR3 protein is CASSLFPLDRNNQPQHF. CDR3 nucleotide sequence: TGCGCCAGCAGCTTGTTCCCGCTGGACAGAAACAATCAGCCCCAGCATTTT.

The chain couples TRBV30 to TRBJ1-4; D possibly corresponds to TRBD1 (5 bases). Germline lookup yields CDR1 GTSNPN and CDR2 SVGIG (reference sequence). The ends were cut back, 3 bases at V and 0 bases at J, with 20 bases in the middle. The CDR3 is 18 residues long. Here the CDR3 DNA reads TGTGCCTGGAGAGACCTCCGGGGGGGACTTGCAACTAATGAAAAACTGTTTTTT. This encodes CAWRDLRGGLATNEKLFF.

The V call is TRBV4-2, the J call TRBJ2-3, with D possibly being TRBD2 (5 bases). The CDR3 has 15 residues. Trimming left V 0 bases short and J 10 bases short, with 17 bases between. CDR1 and CDR2 from the germline V gene are LGHNA and YNFKEQ. In DNA, the CDR3 is TGTGCCAGCAGCCAAGACTCCCCGGGGAGTGGGTCGCAGTATTTT. Amino acids: CASSQDSPGSGSQYF.

The chain combines TRBV19 with TRBJ2-7; possibly TRBD1 for D (6 bases). Trimming cost V 7 bases and J 1 base, with 17 bases left between them. Germline CDR1 reads LNHDA; CDR2 reads SQIVND (reference sequence). The CDR3 loop spans 15 amino acids. CDR3 nucleotide sequence: TGTGCCAGTATTAGGGGGAACAGATCTTCCTACGAGCAGTACTTC. Translating gives CASIRGNRSSYEQYF.

The CDR3 sequence is CASSLRPGQGSIQYF. The CDR3 DNA sequence: TGCGCCAGCAGCTTACGACCGGGACAGGGGTCCATTCAGTACTTC. The chain couples TRBV5-1 to TRBJ2-4, with TRBD1 matching over 10 bases. The CDR3 covers 15 residues. Germline V gene lookup returns CDR1 SGHRS and CDR2 YFSETQ. V shed 2 bases, J shed 9 bases, and the junction held 8 bases outside the gene matches.

This clone was recorded only once. The chain joins TRBV6-1 to TRBJ2-7, with 7 bases identical to TRBD1. The CDR3 is 14 amino acids. Germline V lookup: CDR1 MNHNS, CDR2 SASEGT. V lost 4 bases to trimming and J lost 3 bases; unmatched junction nucleotides: 6. The CDR3 spells CASSASGQYYEQYF. CDR3 DNA: TGTGCCAGCAGTGCCTCGGGACAGTACTACGAGCAGTACTTC.

This clone was detected many times. The genes are TRBV29-1 and TRBJ2-1; D perhaps matches TRBD2 (6 bases). CDR3 size: 15 residues. The germline CDR1 and CDR2 sequences are SQVTM and ANQGSEA. V shed 6 bases and J shed 8 bases, with 23 bases lying between them. In nucleotides, the CDR3 is TGCAGCGTCATACCCGGGGGACGTCAGATGGATGAGCAGTTCTTC. Protein: CSVIPGGRQMDEQFF.

This chain uses TRBV28 with TRBJ1-2; no clear D. In germline, CDR1 is MDHEN, CDR2 SYDVKM. The V and J ends lost 1 base and 2 bases respectively, with 8 bases between them. The CDR3 has 14 amino acids. This chain's CDR3 is CASSLLNRNYGYTF. The CDR3 DNA sequence: TGTGCCAGCAGTTTATTAAACAGAAACTATGGCTACACCTTC.

The count of this clone is one. The V and J genes are TRBV7-2 and TRBJ2-3; 7 bases agree with TRBD2. In germline, CDR1 is SGHTA, CDR2 FQGNSA. The CDR3 covers 13 residues. V trimming: 2 bases; J trimming: 6 bases; junction bases outside the gene matches: 2. Here the CDR3 DNA reads TGTGCCAGCAGCTTATCCGGGAGGGATACGCAGTATTTT. Residues: CASSLSGRDTQYF.

Only a few counts were recorded for this clone. The gene calls are TRBV7-9 and TRBJ2-3; the D gene is possibly TRBD2 (5 bases). Germline V CDR1 and CDR2: SEHNR, FQNEAQ (reference sequence). V lost 2 bases, J lost 1 base, and 10 bases lay in between. There are 15 residues in the CDR3. This CDR3 reads CASSLSNSGTDTQYF. In DNA form, the CDR3 reads TGTGCCAGCAGCTTATCAAATAGCGGCACAGATACGCAGTATTTT.

The chain has TRBV5-4 and TRBJ2-1; the D gene is possibly TRBD2 (6 bases). This CDR3 is 15 amino acids long. Germline V gene lookup returns CDR1 SGHNT and CDR2 YYREEE (reference sequence). V was pared by 4 bases and J by 9 bases, with 20 bases between. Written as DNA, the CDR3 is TGTGCCAGCAGCCTATTGAGACTAGGAATAGTTGAGCAGTTCTTC. Translating gives CASSLLRLGIVEQFF.

This sequence joins TRBV14 and TRBJ1-6, with D maybe TRBD1 (5 bases). The ends were cut back, 4 bases at V and 11 bases at J, with 24 bases in the middle. Germline assignment: CDR1 SGHDN and CDR2 FVKESK. This CDR3 region has 17 residues. The CDR3 DNA reads TGTGCCAGCAGCCCCCATAGGGGTGGCAGTGGGATTACACCCCTCCACTTT. Encoded protein: CASSPHRGGSGITPLHF.

V and J are TRBV25-1 and TRBJ1-1; D possibly corresponds to TRBD1 (6 bases). V was cut by 2 bases and J by 8 bases, with 15 bases left in between. Germline V gene data show CDR1 as MGHDK and CDR2 as SYGVNS. This CDR3 spans 14 amino acids. The DNA of the CDR3 is TGTGCCAGCAGTGAAAAACGGGGGGCATCCGAAGCTTTCTTT. As protein: CASSEKRGASEAFF.

This clone was seen a handful of times. The chain links TRBV5-1 to TRBJ1-3, with D possibly TRBD1 on 5 matching bases. V was clipped by 4 bases and J by 2 bases, with 7 bases between them. The CDR3 length is 13 residues. Per germline, CDR1 SGHRS and CDR2 YFSETQ. The CDR3 DNA sequence: TGCGCCAGCAGCCAGGGAACTGGAAACACCATATATTTT. Its translation: CASSQGTGNTIYF.

This clone was seen more than once but under ten times. Distinct nucleotide sequences in the sample also encode this CDR3. The V and J genes are TRBV30 and TRBJ2-7; TRBD2 aligns across 12 bases. The germline V gene has CDR1 GTSNPN and CDR2 SVGIG (reference sequence). The CDR3 is made up of 15 amino acids. The V segment lost 3 bases and the J segment 2 bases; nucleotides outside the gene matches: 5. The CDR3 sequence: CAWSRTSGVTYEQYF. In DNA, the CDR3 is TGTGCCTGGAGCCGGACTAGCGGGGTTACCTACGAGCAGTACTTC. Filled out from reference TRBV30 and TRBJ2-7, the complete variable domain reads SQTIHQWPATLVQPVGSPLSLECTVEGTSNPNLYWYRQAAGRGLQLLFYSVGIGQISSEVPQNLSASRPQDRQFILSSKKLLLSDSGFYLCAWSRTSGVTYEQYFGPGTRLTVT.